Each of the 22 T cell receptor beta chains below was sequenced from the same sample in a study of shared clonotypes between healthy human individuals. The table came from immunoSEQ multiplex PCR; TCRdb's copy has only in-frame clones and leaves some out. The sample lists hundreds of thousands of clones; around 72% were seen once. The sequenced sample consisted of memory CD4+ T cells sorted from blood. Sample subset: CD45RA-negative fraction. The receptors were sampled from a woman under 40 in good health.

This clone has more than one count but fewer than ten. The chain uses TRBV7-6 and TRBJ2-1; 7 positions agree with TRBD2. V shed 4 bases, J shed 9 bases, and the junction held 6 bases outside the gene matches. From germline, CDR1 is SGHVS and CDR2 FNYEAQ. This CDR3 is built from 13 residues. The CDR3 spells CASSSQRDGEQFF. CDR3 nucleotide sequence: TGTGCCAGCAGCTCCCAGCGGGACGGTGAGCAGTTCTTC.

The chain couples TRBV2 to TRBJ2-7, with TRBD2 identical over 15 bases. The CDR3 is 15 amino acids. V shed 7 bases, J shed 3 bases, and the junction held 4 bases outside the gene matches. From germline, CDR1 is SNHLY and CDR2 FYNNEI. CDR3 bases: TGTGCCAGCATAGGACTAGCGGGAGGGCTCTACGAGCAGTACTTC. This codes for CASIGLAGGLYEQYF.

The DNA of the CDR3 is TGTGCCATCAGCACCACCGGAGGGGGCGGCAATCAGCCCCAGCATTTT. Amino acids: CAISTTGGGGNQPQHF. The chain has TRBV10-3 and TRBJ1-5, with 7 nucleotides matching TRBD1. CDR1 is ENHRY and CDR2 is SYGVKD in the germline V gene. The J segment lost 2 bases and the V segment lost 6 bases, leaving 10 bases of the junction unmatched. This CDR3 has 16 amino acids.

Notes on this clone: Distinct nucleotide sequences in the sample also encode this CDR3. V gene TRBV5-4 combines with J gene TRBJ1-2, with a tentative D call TRBD1 (6 bases). V lost 0 bases, J lost 3 bases, and 6 bases lay in between. Germline CDR1 is SGHNT and CDR2 is YYREEE (reference sequence). CDR3 length equals 13 residues. The CDR3 nucleotides read TGTGCCAGCAGCTTGGGACAGGACTATGGCTACACCTTC. It encodes CASSLGQDYGYTF.

A note on this clone: This specimen includes other DNA sequences encoding the same CDR3. The V gene is TRBV6-5, the J gene TRBJ2-7; 9 positions agree with TRBD1. CDR1 is MNHEY and CDR2 is SVGAGI in the germline V gene. Germline trimming cut 0 bases from V and 0 bases from J; bases unmatched to any gene: 3. The length of the CDR3 is 16 residues. CDR3 DNA: TGTGCCAGCAGTTACTCGCGGGACAGGGCCTCCTACGAGCAGTACTTC. This translates into CASSYSRDRASYEQYF.

The chain uses TRBV11-2 and TRBJ2-6, with 8 nucleotides matching TRBD1. This CDR3 is 16 amino acids long. Germline loops: CDR1 SGHAT, CDR2 FQNNGV. Trimming at V came to 3 bases and at J to 2 bases, leaving 3 bases not matched to a gene. The CDR3 spells CASSFPQGAGANVLTF. In DNA form, the CDR3 reads TGTGCCAGCAGCTTCCCACAGGGGGCTGGGGCCAACGTCCTGACTTTC.

This chain links TRBV9 with TRBJ2-2; D is perhaps TRBD1 or TRBD2 (5 bases each). Looked up from germline, CDR1 is SGDLS and CDR2 is YYNGEE. The CDR3 loop spans 16 amino acids. Between the trimmed V and J ends, which lost 4 bases and 0 bases, there was a span of 13 bases. CDR3 sequence: CASSRSRGANTGELFF. DNA for the CDR3: TGTGCCAGCAGCCGTAGTAGGGGAGCGAACACCGGGGAGCTGTTTTTT.

This rearrangement joins TRBV28 to TRBJ2-2; D possibly matches TRBD1 or TRBD2 (6 bases each). The CDR3 extends over 18 amino acids. Germline V CDR1 and CDR2: MDHEN, SYDVKM. Trimming pared 2 bases from V and 4 bases from J, leaving 20 bases between. CDR3 region: CASSLTPYREAGTGELFF. The CDR3 nucleotides read TGTGCCAGCAGTTTAACGCCTTACAGGGAAGCGGGCACCGGGGAGCTGTTTTTT.

The chain uses TRBV29-1 and TRBJ2-7; D is ambiguous. Trimming cost V 1 base and J 5 bases, with 12 bases left between them. The CDR3 sequence is 13 residues long. The germline CDR1 and CDR2 sequences are SQVTM and ANQGSEA. This CDR3 is CSVEVGIGNEQYF. As DNA, the CDR3 is TGCAGCGTTGAAGTGGGGATCGGCAACGAGCAGTACTTC.

The V and J genes are TRBV28 and TRBJ1-2; D is unclear. The CDR3 loop spans 13 amino acids. CDR1 MDHEN and CDR2 SYDVKM come from the germline V gene. With 7 bases removed from V and 2 bases from J, the gap between germline ends came to 11 bases. The CDR3 coding sequence is TGTGCCAGCAATCAGGACCTGAACTATGGCTACACCTTC. It codes for CASNQDLNYGYTF.

Only one count was recorded for this clone. This chain joins TRBV19 and TRBJ1-4, with D maybe TRBD1 (5 bases). Trimming removed 6 bases at V and 0 bases at J, with 14 bases between. Germline V gene lookup returns CDR1 LNHDA and CDR2 SQIVND (reference sequence). The CDR3 is made up of 16 amino acids. The CDR3 is CASSPGEGTTNEKLFF. CDR3 nucleotides: TGTGCCAGTAGCCCGGGGGAGGGGACAACTAATGAAAAACTGTTTTTT.

The chain has TRBV6-1 and TRBJ1-4; tentative D call: TRBD1 (6 bases). V was pared by 2 bases and J by 0 bases, with 13 bases between. In germline, CDR1 is MNHNS, CDR2 SASEGT. This CDR3 is 17 amino acids long. CDR3 region: CASSEIGGYATNEKLFF. CDR3 bases: TGTGCCAGCAGTGAAATAGGGGGATACGCAACTAATGAAAAACTGTTTTTT.

J is TRBJ1-1 and V is TRBV28, with TRBD1 as a possible D gene (5 bases). The germline gives CDR1 MDHEN, CDR2 SYDVKM. This CDR3 comprises 12 residues. V dropped 3 bases and J dropped 8 bases, with 10 bases sitting between them. CDR3 region: CASSLDTREAFF. In DNA form, the CDR3 reads TGTGCCAGCAGTTTGGACACTAGGGAAGCTTTCTTT.

The gene calls are TRBV11-2 and TRBJ2-5; D remains ambiguous. CDR3 length: 13 residues. The ends were cut back, 2 bases at V and 3 bases at J, with 7 bases in the middle. The germline gives CDR1 SGHAT, CDR2 FQNNGV. CDR3 in DNA: TGTGCCAGCAGCTTATATCGGGAAGAGACCCAGTACTTC. Translated: CASSLYREETQYF. The full variable domain, in which reference TRBV11-2 and TRBJ2-5 provide the parts outside the CDR3, is EAGVAQSPRYKIIEKRQSVAFWCNPISGHATLYWYQQILGQGPKLLIQFQNNGVVDDSQLPKDRFSAERLKGVDSTLKIQPAKLEDSAVYLCASSLYREETQYFGPGTRLLVL.

This clone was recorded a few times. The same CDR3 is also encoded by other DNA sequences in this sample. The rearrangement links TRBV4-2 to TRBJ1-3, with a tentative D call TRBD1 (5 bases). Trimming left V 0 bases short and J 4 bases short, with 10 bases between. This CDR3 comprises 15 residues. Germline CDR1 is LGHNA and CDR2 is YNFKEQ. DNA of the CDR3: TGTGCCAGCAGCCAAGATCGGGGGGTCGGAAACACCATATATTTT. Residues: CASSQDRGVGNTIYF.

This chain connects TRBV5-6 to TRBJ2-7; D unresolved. Deletions cut 3 bases from V and 3 bases from J, with 7 bases between. The germline gives CDR1 SGHDT, CDR2 YYEEEE. This CDR3 spans 12 amino acids. The CDR3 here is CASSWRGYEQYF. The CDR3, as DNA: TGTGCCAGCAGCTGGAGAGGCTACGAGCAGTACTTC.

This clone was seen more than once but under ten times. Other DNA sequences in this sample translate to the same CDR3. CDR3 DNA sequence: TGTGCCAGCTCATCAGGGGGCGACTATGGCTACACCTTC. Its protein is CASSSGGDYGYTF. This chain links TRBV18 with TRBJ1-2, with TRBD1 identical over 8 bases. The germline V gene has CDR1 KGHSH and CDR2 LQKENI. The CDR3 sequence is 13 residues long. Trimming removed 5 bases from V and 3 bases from J; junction bases left unmatched: 2.

In this sample, this clone turned up a few times. The rearrangement joins TRBV11-1 to TRBJ1-3, with 8 positions matching TRBD1. The length of the CDR3 is 15 residues. From germline, CDR1 is SGHAT and CDR2 FQDESV (reference sequence). Losses at the gene ends were 5 bases for V and 3 bases for J; bases not matched to a gene: 6. The chain's CDR3 is CASSPDREFGNTIYF. The CDR3 bases are TGTGCCAGCAGCCCGGACAGGGAATTTGGAAACACCATATATTTT.

CDR3 in DNA: TGTGCCAGCACAAGTGCGCTCGGGGGGTACGAGCAGTACTTC. Translation gives CASTSALGGYEQYF. The gene calls are TRBV18 and TRBJ2-7; 7 bases line up with TRBD2. The CDR3 runs to 14 residues. The ends lost 8 bases at V and 4 bases at J; junction bases unmatched: 11. Germline CDR1 is KGHSH and CDR2 is LQKENI.

V gene TRBV5-6 combines with J gene TRBJ1-2; no clear D. Trimming pared 1 base from V and 7 bases from J, leaving 8 bases between. The CDR3 totals 12 residues. The germline V gene has CDR1 SGHDT and CDR2 YYEEEE. The CDR3 spells CASSLQRGGYTF. Here the CDR3 DNA reads TGTGCCAGCAGCTTGCAGCGGGGTGGCTACACCTTC.

The chain links TRBV5-1 to TRBJ2-2; 10 bases are a match to TRBD1. The trim removed 1 base at V and 0 bases at J, leaving 9 bases unmatched. The CDR3 has 19 amino acids. The germline gives CDR1 SGHRS, CDR2 YFSETQ. This CDR3 reads CASSLFPPGQGSNTGELFF. The CDR3, as DNA: TGCGCCAGCAGCTTGTTCCCACCGGGACAGGGGTCGAACACCGGGGAGCTGTTTTTT. The full variable domain, rest sourced from reference TRBV5-1 and TRBJ2-2, is KAGVTQTPRYLIKTRGQQVTLSCSPISGHRSVSWYQQTPGQGLQFLFEYFSETQRNKGNFPGRFSGRQFSNSRSEMNVSTLELGDSALYLCASSLFPPGQGSNTGELFFGEGSRLTVL.

The CDR3 DNA reads as TGTGCCAGCAGTGAAGGGCGGGTTTCCTCAGATACGCAGTATTTT. It specifies CASSEGRVSSDTQYF. This chain joins TRBV2 and TRBJ2-3, with D tentatively TRBD2 (5 bases). V lost 1 base and J lost 4, with 12 bases in between. CDR1 and CDR2 from the germline V gene are SNHLY and FYNNEI. This CDR3 has 15 residues.